Below, one TCR beta chain is given with its context. Looked up from germline, CDR1 is SEHNR and CDR2 is FQNEAQ (reference sequence). This CDR3 is 16 amino acids long. Trimming removed 4 bases from V and 8 bases from J, with 23 bases in between. This sample was included in a study of blood T cell repertoires in COVID-19. In the study overall: Samples taken during acute and convalescent COVID-19 were collected in the United States, Italy and Spain.

Some clones are missing from TCRdb's copy, which holds only in-frame ones; the method was immunoSEQ multiplex PCR. The sample shows about 270,000 clones, around nine tenths of them seen only once. This clonotype was sampled from a woman aged 18-29 years who had recovered from COVID-19. The specimen was PBMCs or T cells enriched from blood (not recorded which). The chain uses TRBV7-9 and TRBJ1-2, with D perhaps matching TRBD1 (6 bases). CDR3 DNA sequence: TGTGCCAGCAGCTCCCCCTGGGGGGGGGCTGATGGAGGCTACACCTTC. Encoded protein: CASSSPWGGADGGYTF.